What follows is one T cell receptor beta chain and its context. The target antigen is unknown. This sample is drawn from a study of relationships among human T cell subsets. Semiquantitative ARM-PCR amplified T cell receptor alpha and beta CDR3 regions from mRNA. Tagged nested gene-specific primers were used first, then communal superprimers amplified exponentially. Before the second round, exonuclease removed the nested primers. TCRdb reprocessed the multiplex PCR reads with MiXCR, giving one entry per CDR3 protein. Among under 15,000 distinct CDR3 sequences listed, around 64% were seen once. Bead selections for CD25, CD56 and CD294 left a flow-through collected as Th1 cells. Points from the study as a whole: Regulatory and Th2 subsets had few clones over 100 reads, unlike CD8+ cytotoxic cells. A CD4+CD8+ double-positive population could not be excluded by bead sorting.

The ends were cut back, 3 bases at V and 2 bases at J, with 13 bases in the middle. This CDR3 is 14 amino acids long. Germline CDR1 GTSNPN, CDR2 SVGIG (reference sequence). J is TRBJ2-5 and V is TRBV30; D is undetermined. This TCR came from a man aged 35 to 55 in good health. The specimen was CD4+ Th1 cells sorted from blood. In DNA form, the CDR3 reads TGTGCCTGGAGGGCCAGCCTCCCTCAAGAGACCCAGTACTTC. Translation gives CAWRASLPQETQYF. The whole variable domain, filled in from reference TRBV30 and TRBJ2-5, reads SQTIHQWPATLVQPVGSPLSLECTVEGTSNPNLYWYRQAAGRGLQLLFYSVGIGQISSEVPQNLSASRPQDRQFILSSKKLLLSDSGFYLCAWRASLPQETQYFGPGTRLLVL.